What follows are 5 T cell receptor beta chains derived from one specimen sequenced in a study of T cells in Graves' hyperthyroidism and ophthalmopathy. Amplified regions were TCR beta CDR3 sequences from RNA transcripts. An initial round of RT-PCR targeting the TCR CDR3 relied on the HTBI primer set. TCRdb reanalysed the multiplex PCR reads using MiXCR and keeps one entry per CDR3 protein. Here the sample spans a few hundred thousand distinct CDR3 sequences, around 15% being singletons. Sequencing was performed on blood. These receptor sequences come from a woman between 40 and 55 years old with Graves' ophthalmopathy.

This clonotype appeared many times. The CDR3 region has the DNA TGTGCCAGCAGTTTTATTAAGACTAGCTCAAGCACAGATACGCAGTATTTT. Encoded protein: CASSFIKTSSSTDTQYF. J is TRBJ2-3 and V is TRBV11-2, with 7 bases aligning to TRBD2. Unmatched junction bases numbered 12, after V lost 6 bases and J lost 0 bases. The CDR3 runs to 17 residues. Germline CDR1 and CDR2: SGHAT and FQNNGV.

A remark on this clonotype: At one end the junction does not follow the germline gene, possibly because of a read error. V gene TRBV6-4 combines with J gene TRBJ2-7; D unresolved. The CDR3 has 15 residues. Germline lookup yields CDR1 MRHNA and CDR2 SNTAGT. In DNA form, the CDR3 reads TGTGCCAGCAGTTACTCGACCTCTAACTCCTACGAGCAGTACTTC. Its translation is CASSYSTSNSYEQYF.

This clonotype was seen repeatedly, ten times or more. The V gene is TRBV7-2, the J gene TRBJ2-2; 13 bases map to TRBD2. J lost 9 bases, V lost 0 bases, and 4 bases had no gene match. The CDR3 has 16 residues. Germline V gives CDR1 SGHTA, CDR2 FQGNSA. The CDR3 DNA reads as TGTGCCAGCAGCTTAGCCGGGACTAGCGGGATTCGGGAGCTGTTTTTT. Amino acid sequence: CASSLAGTSGIRELFF.

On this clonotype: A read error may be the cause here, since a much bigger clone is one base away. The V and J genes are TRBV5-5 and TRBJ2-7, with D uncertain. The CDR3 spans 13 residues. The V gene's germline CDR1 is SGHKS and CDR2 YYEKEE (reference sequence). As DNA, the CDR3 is TGTGCCAGCAGCTTCGCAGACTCCTACGCGCAGTACTTC. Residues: CASSFADSYAQYF.

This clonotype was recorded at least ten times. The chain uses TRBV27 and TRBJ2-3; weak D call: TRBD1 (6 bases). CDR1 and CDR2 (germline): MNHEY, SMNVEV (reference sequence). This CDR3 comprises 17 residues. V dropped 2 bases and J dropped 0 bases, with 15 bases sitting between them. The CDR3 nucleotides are TGTGCCAGCAGTTTACTCACAGGGTACAGGAGCACAGATACGCAGTATTTT. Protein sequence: CASSLLTGYRSTDTQYF.